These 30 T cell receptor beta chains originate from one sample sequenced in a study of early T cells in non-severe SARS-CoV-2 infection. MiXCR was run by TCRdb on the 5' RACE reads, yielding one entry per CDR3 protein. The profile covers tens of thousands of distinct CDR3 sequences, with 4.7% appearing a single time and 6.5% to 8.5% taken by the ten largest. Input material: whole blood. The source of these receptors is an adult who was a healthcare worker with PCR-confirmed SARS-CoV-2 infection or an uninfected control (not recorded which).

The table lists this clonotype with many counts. The CDR3 loop is CASSSWGGYGYTF. The CDR3 DNA reads TGTGCCAGCAGCTCATGGGGGGGATATGGCTACACCTTC. This chain joins TRBV28 and TRBJ1-2; a weak D match, TRBD1 (5 bases). This CDR3 contains 13 residues. The germline gives CDR1 MDHEN, CDR2 SYDVKM. V was clipped by 6 bases and J by 5 bases, with 13 bases between them.

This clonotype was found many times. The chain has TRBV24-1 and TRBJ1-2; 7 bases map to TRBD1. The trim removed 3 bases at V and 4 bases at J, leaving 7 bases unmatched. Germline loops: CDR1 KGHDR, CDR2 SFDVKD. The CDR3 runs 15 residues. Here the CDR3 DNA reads TGTGCCACCAGTGATGGGTCCGGGACAGCCTATGGCTACACCTTC. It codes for CATSDGSGTAYGYTF.

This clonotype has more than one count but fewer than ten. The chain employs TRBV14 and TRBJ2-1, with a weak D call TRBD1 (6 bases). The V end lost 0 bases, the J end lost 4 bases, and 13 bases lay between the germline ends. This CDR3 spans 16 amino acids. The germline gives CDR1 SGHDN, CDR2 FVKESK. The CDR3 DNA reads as TGTGCCAGCAGCCAAGATCTGGGGGCGATTTACAATGAGCAGTTCTTC. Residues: CASSQDLGAIYNEQFF.

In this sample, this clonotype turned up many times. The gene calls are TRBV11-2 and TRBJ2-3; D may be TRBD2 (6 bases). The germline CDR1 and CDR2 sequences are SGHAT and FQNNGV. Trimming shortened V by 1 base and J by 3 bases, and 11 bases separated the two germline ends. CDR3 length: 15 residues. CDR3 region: CASSLGGLLTDTQYF. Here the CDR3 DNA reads TGTGCCAGCAGCTTAGGGGGACTCCTTACAGATACGCAGTATTTT.

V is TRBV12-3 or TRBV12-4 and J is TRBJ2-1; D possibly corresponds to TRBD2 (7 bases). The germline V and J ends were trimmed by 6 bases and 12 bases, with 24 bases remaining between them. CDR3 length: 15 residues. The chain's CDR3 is CASSLQRTGGWGQFF. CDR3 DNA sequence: TGTGCCAGCAGCCTCCAGAGGACGGGGGGCTGGGGGCAGTTCTTC.

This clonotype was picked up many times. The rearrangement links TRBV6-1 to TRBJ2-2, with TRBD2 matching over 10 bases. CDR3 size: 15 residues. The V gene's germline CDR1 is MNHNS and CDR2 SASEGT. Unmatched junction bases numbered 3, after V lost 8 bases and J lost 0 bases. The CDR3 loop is CASLSGGPNTGELFF. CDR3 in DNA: TGTGCCAGCCTTAGCGGGGGGCCGAACACCGGGGAGCTGTTTTTT.

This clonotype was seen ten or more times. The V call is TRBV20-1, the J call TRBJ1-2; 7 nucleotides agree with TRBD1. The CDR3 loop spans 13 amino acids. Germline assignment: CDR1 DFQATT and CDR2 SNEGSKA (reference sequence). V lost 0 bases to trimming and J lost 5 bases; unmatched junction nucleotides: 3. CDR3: CSAREGQWYGYTF. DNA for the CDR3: TGCAGTGCTAGAGAGGGACAGTGGTATGGCTACACCTTC.

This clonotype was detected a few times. The CDR3 here is CASSQDLAAAWNQPQHF. In DNA, the CDR3 is TGTGCCAGCAGCCAAGATCTGGCGGCTGCCTGGAATCAGCCCCAGCATTTT. The chain uses TRBV4-2 and TRBJ1-5; D gene unclear. This CDR3 is 17 amino acids long. Per the germline V gene, CDR1 is LGHNA and CDR2 is YNFKEQ. Trimming took off 0 bases at V and 4 bases at J, with 16 bases between the two ends.

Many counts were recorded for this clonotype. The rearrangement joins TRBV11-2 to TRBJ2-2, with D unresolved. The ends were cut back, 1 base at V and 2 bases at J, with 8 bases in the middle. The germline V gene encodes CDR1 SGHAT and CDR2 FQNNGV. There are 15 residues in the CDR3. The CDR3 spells CASSLVTDNTGELFF. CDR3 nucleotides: TGTGCCAGCAGCTTAGTAACGGATAACACCGGGGAGCTGTTTTTT.

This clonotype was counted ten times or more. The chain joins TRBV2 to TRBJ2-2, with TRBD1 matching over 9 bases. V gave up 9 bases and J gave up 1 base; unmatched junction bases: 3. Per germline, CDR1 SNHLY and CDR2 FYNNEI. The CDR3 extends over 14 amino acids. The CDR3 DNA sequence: TGTGCCAGTACAGGGGGCCAGAACACCGGGGAGCTGTTTTTT. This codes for CASTGGQNTGELFF.

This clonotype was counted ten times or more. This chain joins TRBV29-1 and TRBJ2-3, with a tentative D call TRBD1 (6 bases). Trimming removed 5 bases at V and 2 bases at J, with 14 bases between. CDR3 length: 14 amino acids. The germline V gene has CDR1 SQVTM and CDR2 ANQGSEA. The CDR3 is CSVSPGHTTDTQYF. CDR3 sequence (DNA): TGCAGCGTTTCCCCGGGACATACCACAGATACGCAGTATTTT.

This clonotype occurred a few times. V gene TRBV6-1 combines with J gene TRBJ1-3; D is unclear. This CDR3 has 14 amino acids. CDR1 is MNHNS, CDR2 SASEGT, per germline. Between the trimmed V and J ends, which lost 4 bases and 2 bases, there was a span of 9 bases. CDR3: CASSVGITGNTIYF. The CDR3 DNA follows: TGTGCCAGCAGTGTGGGGATAACTGGAAACACCATATATTTT.

The DNA of the CDR3 is TGCAGCGTTGCCCGCCTTGACAGGGGCGACACCGGGGAGCTGTTTTTT. It specifies CSVARLDRGDTGELFF. The chain is built from TRBV29-1 and TRBJ2-2, with 8 bases aligning to TRBD1. Germline CDR1 and CDR2: SQVTM and ANQGSEA. J lost 3 bases, V lost 4 bases, and 10 bases had no gene match. This CDR3 spans 16 amino acids.

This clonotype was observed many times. CDR3 DNA: TGCGCCAGCAGCTTGGCGACCGCGGACGAGCAGTACTTC. This translates into CASSLATADEQYF. V and J are TRBV5-1 and TRBJ2-7; unclear D gene. The CDR3 totals 13 residues. Trimming stripped 0 bases from V and 5 bases from J, with 9 bases between. In germline, CDR1 is SGHRS, CDR2 YFSETQ.

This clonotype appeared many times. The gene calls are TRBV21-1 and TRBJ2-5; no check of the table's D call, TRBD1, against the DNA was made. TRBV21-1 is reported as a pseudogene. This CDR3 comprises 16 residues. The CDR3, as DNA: TGTGCCAGCAGCAGGCGGACAGGGGGCGCGACGAAGACCCAGTACTTC. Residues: CASSRRTGGATKTQYF.

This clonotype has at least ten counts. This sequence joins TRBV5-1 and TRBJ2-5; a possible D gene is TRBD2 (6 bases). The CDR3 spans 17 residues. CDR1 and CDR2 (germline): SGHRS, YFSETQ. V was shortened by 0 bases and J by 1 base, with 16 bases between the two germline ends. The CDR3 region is CASSLVAANNIQETQYF. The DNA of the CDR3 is TGCGCCAGCAGCTTGGTAGCGGCGAATAACATCCAAGAGACCCAGTACTTC. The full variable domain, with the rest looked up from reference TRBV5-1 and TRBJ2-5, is KAGVTQTPRYLIKTRGQQVTLSCSPISGHRSVSWYQQTPGQGLQFLFEYFSETQRNKGNFPGRFSGRQFSNSRSEMNVSTLELGDSALYLCASSLVAANNIQETQYFGPGTRLLVL.

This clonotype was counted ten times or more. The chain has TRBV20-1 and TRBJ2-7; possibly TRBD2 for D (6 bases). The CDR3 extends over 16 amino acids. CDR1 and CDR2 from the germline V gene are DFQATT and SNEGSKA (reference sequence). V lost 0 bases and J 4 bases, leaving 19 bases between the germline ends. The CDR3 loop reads CSARDFLQGGGYEQYF. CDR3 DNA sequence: TGCAGTGCTAGAGATTTCTTGCAGGGAGGTGGATACGAGCAGTACTTC.

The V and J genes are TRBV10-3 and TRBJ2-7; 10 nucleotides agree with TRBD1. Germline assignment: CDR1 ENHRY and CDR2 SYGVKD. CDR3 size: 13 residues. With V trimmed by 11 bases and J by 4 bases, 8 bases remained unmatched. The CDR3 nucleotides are TGTGCCGCGGGACAGGGGACGATTTACGAGCAGTACTTC. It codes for CAAGQGTIYEQYF.

The CDR3 DNA is TGTGCCAGCAGCCCTGGGACCGGACGATACTATGGCTACACCTTC. Protein sequence: CASSPGTGRYYGYTF. The chain combines TRBV6-5 with TRBJ1-2; the D gene is possibly TRBD1 (5 bases). This CDR3 is 15 amino acids long. Germline V gene lookup returns CDR1 MNHEY and CDR2 SVGAGI. Deletions cut 6 bases from V and 3 bases from J, with 17 bases between.

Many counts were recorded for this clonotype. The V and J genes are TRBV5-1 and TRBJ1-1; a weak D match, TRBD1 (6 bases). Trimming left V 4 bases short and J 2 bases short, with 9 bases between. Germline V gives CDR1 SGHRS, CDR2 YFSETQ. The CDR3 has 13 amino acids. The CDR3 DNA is TGCGCCAGCAGCAGGGGGTCAAACACTGAAGCTTTCTTT. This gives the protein CASSRGSNTEAFF.

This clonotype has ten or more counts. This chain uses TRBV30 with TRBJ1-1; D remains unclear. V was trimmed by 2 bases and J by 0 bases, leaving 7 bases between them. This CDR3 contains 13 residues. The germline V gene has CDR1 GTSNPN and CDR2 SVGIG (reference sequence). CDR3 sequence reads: CAWSRRVNTEAFF. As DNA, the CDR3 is TGTGCCTGGAGTAGAAGGGTGAACACTGAAGCTTTCTTT. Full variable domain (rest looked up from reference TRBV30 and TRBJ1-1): SQTIHQWPATLVQPVGSPLSLECTVEGTSNPNLYWYRQAAGRGLQLLFYSVGIGQISSEVPQNLSASRPQDRQFILSSKKLLLSDSGFYLCAWSRRVNTEAFFGQGTRLTVV.

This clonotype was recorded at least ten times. As DNA, the CDR3 is TGTGCCAGCAGCTTATTATCCTACGAGCAGTACTTC. It is translated as CASSLLSYEQYF. This sequence joins TRBV2 and TRBJ2-7; the D is unclear. V was shortened by 6 bases and J by 1 base, with 7 bases between the two germline ends. CDR1 and CDR2 from the germline V gene are SNHLY and FYNNEI. CDR3 length equals 12 residues.

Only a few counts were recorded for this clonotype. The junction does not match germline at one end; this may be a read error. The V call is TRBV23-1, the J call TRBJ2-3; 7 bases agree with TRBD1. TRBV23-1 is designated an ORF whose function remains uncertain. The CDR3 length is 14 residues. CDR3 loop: CAGRDRPPGDTQYF. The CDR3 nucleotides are TGCGCCGGCAGGGACAGACCCCCGGGGGATACGCAGTATTTT.

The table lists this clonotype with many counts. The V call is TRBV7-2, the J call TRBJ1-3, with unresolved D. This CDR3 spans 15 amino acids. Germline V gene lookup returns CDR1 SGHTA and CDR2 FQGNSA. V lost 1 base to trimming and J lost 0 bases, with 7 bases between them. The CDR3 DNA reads TGTGCCAGCAGCTTAGTGTCGGTCTCTGGAAACACCATATATTTT. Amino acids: CASSLVSVSGNTIYF.

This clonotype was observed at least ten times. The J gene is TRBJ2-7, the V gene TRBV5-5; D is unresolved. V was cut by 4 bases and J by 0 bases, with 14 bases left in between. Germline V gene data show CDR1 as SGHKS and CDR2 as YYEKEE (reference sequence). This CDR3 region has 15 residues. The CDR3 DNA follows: TGTGCCAGCAGCCAGCACAGCCCACGCTCCTACGAGCAGTACTTC. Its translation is CASSQHSPRSYEQYF. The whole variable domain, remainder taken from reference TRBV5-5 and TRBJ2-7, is DAGVTQSPTHLIKTRGQQVTLRCSPISGHKSVSWYQQVLGQGPQFIFQYYEKEERGRGNFPDRFSARQFPNYSSELNVNALLLGDSALYLCASSQHSPRSYEQYFGPGTRLTVT.

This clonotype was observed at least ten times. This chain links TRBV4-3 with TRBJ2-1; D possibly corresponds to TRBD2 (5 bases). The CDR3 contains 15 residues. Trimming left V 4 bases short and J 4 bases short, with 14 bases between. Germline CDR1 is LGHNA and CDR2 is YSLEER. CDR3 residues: CASSPEGRIYNEQFF. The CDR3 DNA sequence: TGCGCCAGCAGCCCCGAGGGCAGGATTTACAATGAGCAGTTCTTC.

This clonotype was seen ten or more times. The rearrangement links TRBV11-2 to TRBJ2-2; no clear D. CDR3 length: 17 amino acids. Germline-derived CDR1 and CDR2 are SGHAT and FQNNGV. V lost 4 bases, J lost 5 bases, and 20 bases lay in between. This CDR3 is CASSSSTTIILTGELFF. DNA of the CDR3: TGTGCCAGCAGCTCGAGTACCACGATTATTCTAACCGGGGAGCTGTTTTTT.

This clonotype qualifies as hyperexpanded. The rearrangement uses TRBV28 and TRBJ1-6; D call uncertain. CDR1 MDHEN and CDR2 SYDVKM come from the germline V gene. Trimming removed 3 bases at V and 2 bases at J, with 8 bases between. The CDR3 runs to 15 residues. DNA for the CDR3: TGTGCCAGCAGTTTGGAACAGCCCTATAATTCACCCCTCCACTTT. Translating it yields CASSLEQPYNSPLHF.

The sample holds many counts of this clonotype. The CDR3 protein is CASSLRRDSEAFF. The CDR3 DNA is TGTGCCAGCAGCTTAAGGCGGGATTCTGAAGCTTTCTTT. The gene calls are TRBV7-8 and TRBJ1-1, with unresolved D. V lost 2 bases to trimming and J lost 6 bases, with 10 bases between them. Germline values: CDR1 SGHVS, CDR2 FQNEAQ. This CDR3 has 13 amino acids.

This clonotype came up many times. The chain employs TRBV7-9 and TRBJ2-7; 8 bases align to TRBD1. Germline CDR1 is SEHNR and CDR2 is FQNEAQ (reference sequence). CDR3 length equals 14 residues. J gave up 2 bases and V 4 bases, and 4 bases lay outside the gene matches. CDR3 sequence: CASSSTGQAYEQYF. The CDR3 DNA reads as TGTGCCAGCAGCTCGACGGGACAGGCCTACGAGCAGTACTTC.